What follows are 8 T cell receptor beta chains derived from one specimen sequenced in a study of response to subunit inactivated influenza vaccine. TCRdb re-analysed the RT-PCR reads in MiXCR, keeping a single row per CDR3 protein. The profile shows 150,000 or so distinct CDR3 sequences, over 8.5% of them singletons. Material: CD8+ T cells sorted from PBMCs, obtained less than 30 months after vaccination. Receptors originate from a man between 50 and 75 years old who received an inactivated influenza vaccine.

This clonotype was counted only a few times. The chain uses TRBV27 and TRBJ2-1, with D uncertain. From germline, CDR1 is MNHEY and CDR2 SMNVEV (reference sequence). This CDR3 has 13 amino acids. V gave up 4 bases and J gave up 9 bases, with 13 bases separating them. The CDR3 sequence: CASSYGAMGEQFF. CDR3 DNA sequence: TGTGCCAGCAGTTACGGCGCAATGGGTGAGCAGTTCTTC.

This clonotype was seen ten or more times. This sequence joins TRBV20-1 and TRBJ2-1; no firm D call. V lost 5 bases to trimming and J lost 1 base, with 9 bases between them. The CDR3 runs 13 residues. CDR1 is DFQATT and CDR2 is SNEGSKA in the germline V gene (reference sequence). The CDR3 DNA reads TGCAGTGCTCGCCCTGGGTCCTACAATGAGCAGTTCTTC. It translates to CSARPGSYNEQFF.

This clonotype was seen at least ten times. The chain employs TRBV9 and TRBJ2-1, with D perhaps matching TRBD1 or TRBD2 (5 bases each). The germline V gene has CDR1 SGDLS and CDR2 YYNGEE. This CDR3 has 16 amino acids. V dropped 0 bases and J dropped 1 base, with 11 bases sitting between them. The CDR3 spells CASSVGGTGSYNEQFF. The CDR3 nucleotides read TGTGCCAGCAGCGTAGGGGGGACGGGATCCTACAATGAGCAGTTCTTC.

The CDR3 reads CASRGRTGQGYNEQFF. The CDR3 DNA reads TGTGCCAGCAGGGGGAGAACGGGACAGGGATACAATGAGCAGTTCTTC. The rearrangement uses TRBV2 and TRBJ2-1, with 9 bases identical to TRBD1. Germline V gives CDR1 SNHLY, CDR2 FYNNEI. V shed 6 bases and J 4 bases; nucleotides not matched to a gene: 10. This CDR3 is 16 amino acids long. The full variable domain, completed using reference TRBV2 and TRBJ2-1, is EPEVTQTPSHQVTQMGQEVILRCVPISNHLYFYWYRQILGQKVEFLVSFYNNEISEKSEIFDDQFSVERPDGSNFTLKIRSTKLEDSAMYFCASRGRTGQGYNEQFFGPGTRLTVL.

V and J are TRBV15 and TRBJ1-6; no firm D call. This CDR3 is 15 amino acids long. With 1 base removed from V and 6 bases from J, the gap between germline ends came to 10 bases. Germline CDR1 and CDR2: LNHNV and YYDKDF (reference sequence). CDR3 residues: CATSRASLLNSPLHF. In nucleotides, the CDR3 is TGTGCCACCAGCAGAGCGTCCCTCCTTAATTCACCCCTCCACTTT.

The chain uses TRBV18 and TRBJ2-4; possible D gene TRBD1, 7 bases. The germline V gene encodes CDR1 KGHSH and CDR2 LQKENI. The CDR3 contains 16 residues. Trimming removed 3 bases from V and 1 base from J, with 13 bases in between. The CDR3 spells CASSPRRGPAKNIQYF. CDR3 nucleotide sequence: TGTGCCAGCTCACCGCGGAGGGGGCCGGCCAAAAACATTCAGTACTTC.

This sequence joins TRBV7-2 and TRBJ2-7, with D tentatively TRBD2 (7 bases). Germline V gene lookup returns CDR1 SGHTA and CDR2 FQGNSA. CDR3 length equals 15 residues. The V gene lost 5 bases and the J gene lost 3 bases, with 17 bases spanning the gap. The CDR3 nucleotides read TGTGCCAGCAGCCCCGAAGGGGGACTATTCTACGAGCAGTACTTC. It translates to CASSPEGGLFYEQYF.

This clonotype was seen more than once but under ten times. The CDR3: CSARDLLGSGRETQYF. Here the CDR3 DNA reads TGCAGTGCTAGAGATCTTTTGGGGAGCGGGAGGGAGACCCAGTACTTC. The chain joins TRBV20-1 to TRBJ2-5, with 9 bases matching TRBD2. This CDR3 comprises 16 residues. Germline lookup yields CDR1 DFQATT and CDR2 SNEGSKA (reference sequence). Germline trimming cut 0 bases from V and 5 bases from J; bases unmatched to any gene: 10.